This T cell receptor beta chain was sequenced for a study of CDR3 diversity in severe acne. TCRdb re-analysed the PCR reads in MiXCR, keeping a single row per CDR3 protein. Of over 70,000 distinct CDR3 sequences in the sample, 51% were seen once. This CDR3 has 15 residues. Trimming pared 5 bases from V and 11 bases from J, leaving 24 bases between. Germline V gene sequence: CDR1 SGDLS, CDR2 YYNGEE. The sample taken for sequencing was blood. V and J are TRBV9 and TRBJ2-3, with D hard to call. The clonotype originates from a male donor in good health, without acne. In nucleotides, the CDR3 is TGTGCCAGCAGGCCTGATGCGAGCTCCTACAATGAGCAGTATTTT. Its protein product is CASRPDASSYNEQYF.